The clone carrying this TCR beta chain appeared a single time. The assay was immunoSEQ multiplex PCR, and TCRdb's table has in-frame clones only and misses some. Among about 39,000 clones, 94% were seen once, and the ten largest hold about 0.38%. The germline V gene encodes CDR1 SEHNR and CDR2 FQNEAQ (reference sequence). The CDR3 length is 17 residues. The J segment lost 7 bases and the V segment lost 0 bases, leaving 10 bases of the junction unmatched. The data belong to a study of T cell changes during pregnancy in multiple sclerosis. This sequence originates from a female donor with multiple sclerosis, enrolled in a pregnancy study. The source material was CD4+ T cells from peripheral blood mononuclear cells, sampled after pregnancy. The chain carries TRBV7-9 and TRBJ1-4, with 8 bases matching TRBD1. The CDR3 DNA is TGTGCCAGCAGCTTAGCCGGGAGACAGGGGATACGTGAAAAACTGTTTTTT. It yields the protein CASSLAGRQGIREKLFF.